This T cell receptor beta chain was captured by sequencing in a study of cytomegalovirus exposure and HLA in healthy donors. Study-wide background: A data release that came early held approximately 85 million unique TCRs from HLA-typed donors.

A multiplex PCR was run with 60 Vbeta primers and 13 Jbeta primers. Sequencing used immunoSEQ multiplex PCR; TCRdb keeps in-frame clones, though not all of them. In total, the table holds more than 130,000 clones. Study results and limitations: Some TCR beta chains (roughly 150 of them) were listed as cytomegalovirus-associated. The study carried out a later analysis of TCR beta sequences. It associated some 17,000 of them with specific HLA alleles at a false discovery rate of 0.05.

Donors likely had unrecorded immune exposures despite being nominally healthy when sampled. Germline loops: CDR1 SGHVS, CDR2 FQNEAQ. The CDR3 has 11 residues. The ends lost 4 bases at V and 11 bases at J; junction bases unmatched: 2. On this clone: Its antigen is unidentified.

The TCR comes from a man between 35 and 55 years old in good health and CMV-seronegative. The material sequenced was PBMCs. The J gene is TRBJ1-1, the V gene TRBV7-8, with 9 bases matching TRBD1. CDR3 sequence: CASSYGTGAFF. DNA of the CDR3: TGTGCCAGCAGCTACGGGACAGGGGCTTTCTTT.